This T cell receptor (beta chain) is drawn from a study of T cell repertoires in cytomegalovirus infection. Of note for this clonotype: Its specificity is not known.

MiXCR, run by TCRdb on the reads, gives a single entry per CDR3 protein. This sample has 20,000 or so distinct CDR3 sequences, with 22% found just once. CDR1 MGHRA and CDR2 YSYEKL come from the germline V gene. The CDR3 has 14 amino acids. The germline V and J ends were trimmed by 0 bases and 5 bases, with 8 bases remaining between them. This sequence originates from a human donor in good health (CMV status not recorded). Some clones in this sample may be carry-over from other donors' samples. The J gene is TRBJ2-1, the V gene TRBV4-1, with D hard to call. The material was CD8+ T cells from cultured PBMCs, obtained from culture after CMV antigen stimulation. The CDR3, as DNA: TGCGCCAGCAGCCAAGAGGGTTGGGACAATGAGCAGTTCTTC. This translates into CASSQEGWDNEQFF.